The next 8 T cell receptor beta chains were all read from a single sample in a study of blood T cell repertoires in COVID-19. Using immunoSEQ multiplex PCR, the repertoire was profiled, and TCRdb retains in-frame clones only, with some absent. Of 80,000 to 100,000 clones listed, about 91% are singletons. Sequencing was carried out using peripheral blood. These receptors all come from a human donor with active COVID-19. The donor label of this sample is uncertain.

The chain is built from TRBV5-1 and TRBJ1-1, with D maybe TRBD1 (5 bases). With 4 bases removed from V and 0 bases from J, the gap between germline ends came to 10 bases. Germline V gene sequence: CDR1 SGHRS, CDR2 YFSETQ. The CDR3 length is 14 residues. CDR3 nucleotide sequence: TGCGCCAGCAGCCCGGCAGGGATGAACACTGAAGCTTTCTTT. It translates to CASSPAGMNTEAFF. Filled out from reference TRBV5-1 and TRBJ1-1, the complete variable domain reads KAGVTQTPRYLIKTRGQQVTLSCSPISGHRSVSWYQQTPGQGLQFLFEYFSETQRNKGNFPGRFSGRQFSNSRSEMNVSTLELGDSALYLCASSPAGMNTEAFFGQGTRLTVV.

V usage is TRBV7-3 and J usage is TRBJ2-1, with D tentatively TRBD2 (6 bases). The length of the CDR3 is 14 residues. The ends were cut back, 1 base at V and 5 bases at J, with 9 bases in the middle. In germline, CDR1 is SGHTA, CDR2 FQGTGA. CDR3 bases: TGTGCCAGCAGCTTAAGTCGGGGGAACAATGAGCAGTTCTTC. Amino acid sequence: CASSLSRGNNEQFF.

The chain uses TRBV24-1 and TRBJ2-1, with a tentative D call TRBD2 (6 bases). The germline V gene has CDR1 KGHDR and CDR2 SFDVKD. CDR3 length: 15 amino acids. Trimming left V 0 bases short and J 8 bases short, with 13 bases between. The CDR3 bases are TGTGCCACCAGTGATTTGGGGACGGGACTCCATGAGCAGTTCTTC. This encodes CATSDLGTGLHEQFF.

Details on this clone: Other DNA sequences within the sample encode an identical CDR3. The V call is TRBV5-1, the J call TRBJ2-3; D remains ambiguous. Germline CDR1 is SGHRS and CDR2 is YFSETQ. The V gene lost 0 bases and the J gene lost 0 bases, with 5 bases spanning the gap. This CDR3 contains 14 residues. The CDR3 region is CASSLAGSTDTQYF. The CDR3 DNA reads TGCGCCAGCAGCTTGGCTGGCAGCACAGATACGCAGTATTTT.

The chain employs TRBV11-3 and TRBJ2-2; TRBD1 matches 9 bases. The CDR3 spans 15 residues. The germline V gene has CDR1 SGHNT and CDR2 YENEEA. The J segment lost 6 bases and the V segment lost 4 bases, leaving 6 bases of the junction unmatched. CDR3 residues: CASSSATGGAGELFF. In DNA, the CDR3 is TGTGCCAGCAGCTCGGCGACAGGGGGGGCCGGGGAGCTGTTTTTT.

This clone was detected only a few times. CDR3 sequence (DNA): TGCGCCAGCAGCCAAGAGTTGGCAGTTCGGGTGGAAAAACTGTTTTTT. This gives the protein CASSQELAVRVEKLFF. The chain links TRBV4-3 to TRBJ1-4, with no clear D. The V gene's germline CDR1 is LGHNA and CDR2 YSLEER. The CDR3 length is 16 residues. With 0 bases removed from V and 8 bases from J, the gap between germline ends came to 16 bases.

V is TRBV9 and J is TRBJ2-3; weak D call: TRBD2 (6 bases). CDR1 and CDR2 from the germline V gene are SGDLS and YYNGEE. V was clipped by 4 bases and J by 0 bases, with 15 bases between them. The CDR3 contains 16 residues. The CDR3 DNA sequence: TGTGCCAGCAGCCGAGGCCTAGCGCTTAGCACAGATACGCAGTATTTT. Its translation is CASSRGLALSTDTQYF.

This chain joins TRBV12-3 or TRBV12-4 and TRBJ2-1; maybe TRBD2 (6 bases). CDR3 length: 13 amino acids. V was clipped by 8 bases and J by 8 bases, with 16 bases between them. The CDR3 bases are TGTGCCAGCGGGTTGGGGGGTCTGGATGAGCAGTTCTTC. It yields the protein CASGLGGLDEQFF.